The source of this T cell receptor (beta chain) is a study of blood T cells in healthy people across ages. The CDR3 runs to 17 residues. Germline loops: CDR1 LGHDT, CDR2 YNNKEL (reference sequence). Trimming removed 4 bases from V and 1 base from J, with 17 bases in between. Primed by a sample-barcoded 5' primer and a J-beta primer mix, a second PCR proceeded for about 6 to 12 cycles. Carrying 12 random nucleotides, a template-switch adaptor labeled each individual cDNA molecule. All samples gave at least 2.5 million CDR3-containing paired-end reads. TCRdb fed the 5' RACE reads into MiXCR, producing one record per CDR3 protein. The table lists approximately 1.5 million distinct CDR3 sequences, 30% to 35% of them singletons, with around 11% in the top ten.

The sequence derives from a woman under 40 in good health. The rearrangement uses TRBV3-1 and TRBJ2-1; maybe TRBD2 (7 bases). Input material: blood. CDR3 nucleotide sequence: TGTGCCAGCAGCCGCACCCCTGCGGGGGCTTCCTACAATGAGCAGTTCTTC. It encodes CASSRTPAGASYNEQFF.